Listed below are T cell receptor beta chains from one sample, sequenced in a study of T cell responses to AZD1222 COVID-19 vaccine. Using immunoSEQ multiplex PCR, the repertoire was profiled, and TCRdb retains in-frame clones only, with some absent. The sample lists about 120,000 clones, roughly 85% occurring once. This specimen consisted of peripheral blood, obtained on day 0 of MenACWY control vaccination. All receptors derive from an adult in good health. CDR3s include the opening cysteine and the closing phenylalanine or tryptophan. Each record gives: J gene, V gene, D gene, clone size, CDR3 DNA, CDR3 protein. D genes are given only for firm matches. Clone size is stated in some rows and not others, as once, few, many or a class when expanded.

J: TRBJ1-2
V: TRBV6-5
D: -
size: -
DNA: TGTGCCAGCAGTTCTCCTCTGGGGGGGCTATACTATGGCTACACCTTC
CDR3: CASSSPLGGLYYGYTF

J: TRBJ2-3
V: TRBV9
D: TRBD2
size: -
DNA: TGTGCCAGCAGCGTGATTGGGACTAGCGGGGGCACAGATACGCAGTATTTT
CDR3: CASSVIGTSGGTDTQYF

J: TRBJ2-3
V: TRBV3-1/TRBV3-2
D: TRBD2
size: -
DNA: TGTGCCAGCAGCCAACTGCGGGGGGCAACAGATACGCAGTATTTT
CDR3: CASSQLRGATDTQYF

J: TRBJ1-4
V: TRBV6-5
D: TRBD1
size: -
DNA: TGTGCCAGTCGACGCGACAGGGGTGAAAAACTGTTTTTT
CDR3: CASRRDRGEKLFF

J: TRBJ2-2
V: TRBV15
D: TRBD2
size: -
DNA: TGTGCCACCAGCCAAGGCCCACGACGAGGCGGGGGGCCGAACACCGGGGAGCTGTTTTTT
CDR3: CATSQGPRRGGGPNTGELFF

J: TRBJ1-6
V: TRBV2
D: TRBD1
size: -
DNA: TGTGCCAGCATTCGGGACAGGGGCCGATATAATTCACCCCTCCACTTT
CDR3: CASIRDRGRYNSPLHF

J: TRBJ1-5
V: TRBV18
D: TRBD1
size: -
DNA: TGTGCCAGCTCACCTGGACAGGGCAATCAGCCCCAGCATTTT
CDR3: CASSPGQGNQPQHF

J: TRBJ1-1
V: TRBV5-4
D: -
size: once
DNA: TGTGCCAGCAGCTTCGACCGGGGTTACACTGAAGCTTTCTTT
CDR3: CASSFDRGYTEAFF

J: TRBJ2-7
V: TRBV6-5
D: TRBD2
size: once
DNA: TGTGCCAGCACCTCGCCGGGGGGAGAGCAGTACTTC
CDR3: CASTSPGGEQYF

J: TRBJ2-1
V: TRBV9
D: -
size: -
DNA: TGTGCCAGCAGCGTAGTTAGGCAGAGCTCCTACAATGAGCAGTTCTTC
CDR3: CASSVVRQSSYNEQFF

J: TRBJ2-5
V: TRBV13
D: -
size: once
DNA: TGTGCCAGCAGTTCTCTTCGGGAGACCCAGTACTTC
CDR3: CASSSLRETQYF

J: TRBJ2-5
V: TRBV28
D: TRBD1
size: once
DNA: TGTGCCAGCAGTTCCCAGGGGACAGGGCAAGAGACCCAGTACTTC
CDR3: CASSSQGTGQETQYF